The T cell receptor beta chain described here comes from a study of response to subunit inactivated influenza vaccine. Overall study results and limits: Every seasonal influenza vaccination brings in few new T cells, the authors suggested.

One entry per CDR3 protein results from TCRdb running MiXCR on the RT-PCR reads. The sample holds under 750,000 distinct CDR3 sequences, about an eighth seen once. Trimming stripped 5 bases from V and 4 bases from J, with 18 bases between. Germline V CDR1 and CDR2: MNHEY, SVGEGT. The CDR3 sequence is 15 residues long. In this sample, this clonotype turned up a few times. Its specificity is unknown. This TCR was recovered from a man aged 45 to 65 who received an inactivated influenza vaccine. V is TRBV6-2 or TRBV6-3 and J is TRBJ2-7, with D possibly being TRBD1 (5 bases). The sample here was PBMCs from blood, taken on the day of vaccination. In nucleotides, the CDR3 is TGTGCCAGCAGTCGCGCCAGGGTGGTATCGTACGAGCAGTACTTC. This gives the protein CASSRARVVSYEQYF.